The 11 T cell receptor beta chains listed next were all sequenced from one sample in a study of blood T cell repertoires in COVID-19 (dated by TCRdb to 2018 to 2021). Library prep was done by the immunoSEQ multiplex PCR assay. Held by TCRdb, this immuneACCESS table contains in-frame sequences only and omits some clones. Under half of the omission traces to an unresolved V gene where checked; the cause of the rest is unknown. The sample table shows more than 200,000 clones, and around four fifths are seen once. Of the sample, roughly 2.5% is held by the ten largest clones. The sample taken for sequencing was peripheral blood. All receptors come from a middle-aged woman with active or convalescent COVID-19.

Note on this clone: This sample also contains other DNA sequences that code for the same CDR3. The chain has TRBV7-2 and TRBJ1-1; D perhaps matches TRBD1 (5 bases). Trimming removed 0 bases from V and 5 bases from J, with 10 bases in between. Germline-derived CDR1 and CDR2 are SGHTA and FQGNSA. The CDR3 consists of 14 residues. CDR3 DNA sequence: TGTGCCAGCAGCTTAGCAACAGGCAGGACTGAAGCTTTCTTT. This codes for CASSLATGRTEAFF.

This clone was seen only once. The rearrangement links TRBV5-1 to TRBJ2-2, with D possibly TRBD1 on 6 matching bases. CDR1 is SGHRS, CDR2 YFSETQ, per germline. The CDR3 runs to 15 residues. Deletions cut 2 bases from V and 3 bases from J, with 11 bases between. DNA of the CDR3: TGCGCCAGCAGCTTACAGGGAAGCGACACCGGGGAGCTGTTTTTT. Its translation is CASSLQGSDTGELFF.

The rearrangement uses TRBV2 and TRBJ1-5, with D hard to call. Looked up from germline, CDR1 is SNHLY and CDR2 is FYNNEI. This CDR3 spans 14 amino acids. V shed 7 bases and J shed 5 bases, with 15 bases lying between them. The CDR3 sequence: CASIAGSGDQPQHF. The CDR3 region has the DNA TGTGCCAGCATTGCGGGTAGTGGCGATCAGCCCCAGCATTTT.

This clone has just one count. This CDR3 is CSVERGQQETQYF. The DNA for the CDR3 is TGCAGCGTTGAACGGGGACAGCAAGAGACCCAGTACTTC. The rearrangement links TRBV29-1 to TRBJ2-5; 7 bases agree with TRBD1. Germline assignment: CDR1 SQVTM and CDR2 ANQGSEA. The junction had 2 bases not matched to a gene; V was cut back by 2 bases and J by 2 bases. The CDR3 has 13 amino acids.

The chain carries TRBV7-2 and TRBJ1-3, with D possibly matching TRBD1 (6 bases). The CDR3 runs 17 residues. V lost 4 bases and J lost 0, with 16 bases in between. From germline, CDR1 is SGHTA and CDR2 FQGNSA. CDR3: CASSSRRTANSGNTIYF. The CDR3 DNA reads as TGTGCCAGCAGCTCCAGACGGACAGCCAACTCTGGAAACACCATATATTTT.

For the CDR3, the DNA is TGTGCCAGCAGCTTAGCCGACGCGGTAGACTCACCCCTCCACTTT. This encodes CASSLADAVDSPLHF. The chain carries TRBV7-6 and TRBJ1-6; D gene ambiguous. The V gene's germline CDR1 is SGHVS and CDR2 FNYEAQ. The CDR3 loop spans 15 amino acids. V dropped 0 bases and J dropped 10 bases, with 13 bases sitting between them.

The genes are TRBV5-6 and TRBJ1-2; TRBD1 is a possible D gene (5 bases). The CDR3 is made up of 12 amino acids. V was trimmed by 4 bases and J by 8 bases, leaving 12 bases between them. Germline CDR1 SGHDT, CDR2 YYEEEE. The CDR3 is CASSLVQGGYTF. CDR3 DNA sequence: TGTGCCAGCAGCCTGGTTCAGGGAGGCTACACCTTC.

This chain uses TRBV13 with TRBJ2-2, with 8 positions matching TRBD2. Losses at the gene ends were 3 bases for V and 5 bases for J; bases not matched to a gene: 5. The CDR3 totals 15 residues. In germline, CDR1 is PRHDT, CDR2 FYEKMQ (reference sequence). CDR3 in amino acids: CASSFGGARTGELFF. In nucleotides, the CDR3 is TGTGCCAGCAGCTTCGGGGGGGCCCGGACCGGGGAGCTGTTTTTT.

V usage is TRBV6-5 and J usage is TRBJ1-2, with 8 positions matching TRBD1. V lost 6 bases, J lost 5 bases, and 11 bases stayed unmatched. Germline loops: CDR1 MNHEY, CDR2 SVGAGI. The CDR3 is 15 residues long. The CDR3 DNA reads TGTGCCAGCAGCCCCACGGACAGGGTGAATTATGGCTACACCTTC. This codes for CASSPTDRVNYGYTF.

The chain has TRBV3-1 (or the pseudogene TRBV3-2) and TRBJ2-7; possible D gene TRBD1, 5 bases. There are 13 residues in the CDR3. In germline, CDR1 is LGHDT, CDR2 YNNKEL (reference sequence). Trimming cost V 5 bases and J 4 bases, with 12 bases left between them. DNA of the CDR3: TGTGCCAGCAGCGGGAAACAGGCTTACGAGCAGTACTTC. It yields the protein CASSGKQAYEQYF.

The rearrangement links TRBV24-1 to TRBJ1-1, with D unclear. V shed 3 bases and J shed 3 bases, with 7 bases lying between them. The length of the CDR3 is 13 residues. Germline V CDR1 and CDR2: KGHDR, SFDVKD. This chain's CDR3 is CATSDNLDTEAFF. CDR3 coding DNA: TGTGCCACCAGTGATAACTTAGACACTGAAGCTTTCTTT.